One sample yielded the 17 T cell receptor beta chains listed below, sequenced in a study of T cells in Graves' hyperthyroidism and ophthalmopathy. RNA transcripts gave rise to amplified TCR beta CDR3 regions. An initial round of RT-PCR targeting the TCR CDR3 relied on the HTBI primer set. TCRdb fed the multiplex PCR reads into MiXCR, producing one record per CDR3 protein. The data contain a few hundred thousand distinct CDR3 sequences, roughly a fifth of them singletons. What was sequenced was blood. Receptors were obtained from a woman in her fifties or sixties with Graves' hyperthyroidism.

In this sample, this clonotype turned up many times. This chain joins TRBV2 and TRBJ2-1, with 7 bases aligning to TRBD2. The CDR3 has 13 amino acids. The germline CDR1 and CDR2 sequences are SNHLY and FYNNEI. V trimming: 8 bases; J trimming: 9 bases; junction bases outside the gene matches: 10. The CDR3 DNA reads as TGTGCCAGCTGGAGGGAGGGCCCTCGTGAGCAGTTCTTC. This translates into CASWREGPREQFF.

On this clonotype: One base away lies a much larger clone, so this may be a sequencing read error. V usage is TRBV7-9 and J usage is TRBJ2-3; no reliable D call. The CDR3 spans 11 residues. V lost 7 bases and J lost 2, with 4 bases in between. Germline CDR1 and CDR2: SEHNR and FQNEAQ (reference sequence). This CDR3 is CASTVTDTQYF. The CDR3, as DNA: TGTGCCAGCACCGTCACAGATACGCAGTATTTT.

This clonotype was observed many times. The CDR3 reads CASRASGGPYEQYF. The CDR3 nucleotides are TGTGCCAGCAGGGCTAGCGGGGGGCCATACGAGCAGTACTTC. The rearrangement uses TRBV28 and TRBJ2-7; 11 positions agree with TRBD2. Germline CDR1 reads MDHEN; CDR2 reads SYDVKM. V shed 6 bases and J 4 bases; nucleotides not matched to a gene: 5. The CDR3 loop spans 14 amino acids.

The rearrangement links TRBV9 to TRBJ2-3, with D perhaps given as TRBD1 or TRBD2 (5 bases each). V lost 6 bases, J lost 1 base, and 12 bases lay in between. The CDR3 runs to 14 residues. CDR1 is SGDLS, CDR2 YYNGEE, per germline. CDR3 DNA sequence: TGTGCCAGCAATCTTTTGGGGGGCACAGATACGCAGTATTTT. It translates to CASNLLGGTDTQYF.

This clonotype was detected ten times or more. As DNA, the CDR3 is TGCAGCGTTGACGGAAGCTCGATGGGGTACCAAGAGACCCAGTACTTC. It encodes CSVDGSSMGYQETQYF. V and J are TRBV29-1 and TRBJ2-5; D is unclear. V lost 3 bases and J 0 bases, leaving 17 bases between the germline ends. The germline V gene encodes CDR1 SQVTM and CDR2 ANQGSEA. CDR3 size: 16 residues.

The chain couples TRBV5-1 to TRBJ2-7; D is uncertain. CDR1 is SGHRS and CDR2 is YFSETQ in the germline V gene. The CDR3 is 13 residues long. Trimming left V 0 bases short and J 5 bases short, with 9 bases between. The CDR3 DNA reads TGCGCCAGCAGCTTGGCCATAACAAACGAGCAGTACTTC. Translated, it gives CASSLAITNEQYF.

V is TRBV20-1 and J is TRBJ2-2; D is possibly TRBD2 (6 bases). The V and J ends lost 5 bases and 1 base respectively, with 14 bases between them. Germline CDR1 DFQATT, CDR2 SNEGSKA (reference sequence). The CDR3 loop spans 15 amino acids. Here the CDR3 reads CSAVGVAENTGELFF. The CDR3 DNA sequence: TGCAGTGCTGTGGGTGTAGCGGAGAACACCGGGGAGCTGTTTTTT.

The J gene is TRBJ2-1, the V gene TRBV27; TRBD1 aligns across 9 bases. Germline lookup yields CDR1 MNHEY and CDR2 SMNVEV (reference sequence). The J segment lost 3 bases and the V segment lost 9 bases, leaving 3 bases of the junction unmatched. CDR3 length equals 13 residues. DNA of the CDR3: TGTGCCAGTACGGGACAGGGCTACAATGAGCAGTTCTTC. Its protein product is CASTGQGYNEQFF.

This clonotype was found many times. The rearrangement links TRBV10-1 to TRBJ2-1, with 9 bases lining up with TRBD2. CDR1 and CDR2 (germline): WNHNN, SYGVQD (reference sequence). With V trimmed by 4 bases and J by 3 bases, 4 bases remained unmatched. The length of the CDR3 is 15 residues. The CDR3 sequence is CASSALAGFYNEQFF. As DNA, the CDR3 is TGCGCCAGCAGTGCCCTAGCGGGATTCTACAATGAGCAGTTCTTC.

The chain uses TRBV20-1 and TRBJ2-3; 10 bases are shared with TRBD1. V lost 5 bases to trimming and J lost 1 base; unmatched junction nucleotides: 6. CDR3 size: 15 residues. The V gene's germline CDR1 is DFQATT and CDR2 SNEGSKA (reference sequence). This CDR3 reads CSAVIGTGGTDTQYF. The CDR3 DNA is TGCAGTGCTGTCATCGGGACAGGGGGCACAGATACGCAGTATTTT.

V usage is TRBV2 and J usage is TRBJ1-6, with 10 bases identical to TRBD1. J gave up 4 bases and V 6 bases, and 3 bases lay outside the gene matches. This CDR3 has 15 amino acids. Germline CDR1 SNHLY, CDR2 FYNNEI. The CDR3 DNA is TGTGCCAGCAGACAGGACAGGGGGTATAATTCACCCCTCCACTTT. This codes for CASRQDRGYNSPLHF.

This clonotype was recorded many times. The chain links TRBV11-2 to TRBJ2-1; TRBD2 matches at 8 bases. This CDR3 has 12 residues. The germline CDR1 and CDR2 sequences are SGHAT and FQNNGV. The J segment lost 10 bases and the V segment lost 5 bases, leaving 4 bases of the junction unmatched. The CDR3 sequence: CASSRGGGEQFF. DNA of the CDR3: TGTGCCAGCAGCCGGGGGGGTGGAGAGCAGTTCTTC.

The CDR3 region is CASSSGRGTSGGGRYEQYF. CDR3 nucleotides: TGTGCCAGCAGTTCCGGCCGAGGGACTAGCGGGGGAGGACGGTACGAGCAGTACTTC. This chain connects TRBV2 to TRBJ2-7, with TRBD2 matching over 14 bases. Losses at the gene ends were 5 bases for V and 4 bases for J; bases not matched to a gene: 16. Germline V gene sequence: CDR1 SNHLY, CDR2 FYNNEI. The CDR3 length is 19 residues.

This clonotype came up many times. The chain has TRBV20-1 and TRBJ2-3; D may be TRBD2 (6 bases). CDR1 is DFQATT, CDR2 SNEGSKA, per germline (reference sequence). Trimming removed 0 bases from V and 4 bases from J, with 8 bases in between. There are 13 residues in the CDR3. CDR3 region: CSARDASADTQYF. DNA for the CDR3: TGCAGTGCTAGAGATGCTAGCGCAGATACGCAGTATTTT.

The gene calls are TRBV6-2 or TRBV6-3 and TRBJ1-2; D not certain. Between the trimmed V and J ends, which lost 7 bases and 2 bases, there was a span of 11 bases. Germline loops: CDR1 MNHEY, CDR2 SVGEGT. The CDR3 length is 13 residues. Here the CDR3 DNA reads TGTGCCAGCACCTTCGCAGAAAACTATGGCTACACCTTC. This translates into CASTFAENYGYTF.

This clonotype was counted at least ten times. The chain is built from TRBV10-1 and TRBJ2-1; D might be TRBD2 (5 bases). The V gene's germline CDR1 is WNHNN and CDR2 SYGVQD (reference sequence). The germline V and J ends were trimmed by 2 bases and 9 bases, with 17 bases remaining between them. CDR3 length: 15 residues. Written as DNA, the CDR3 is TGCGCCAGCAGTGAGACTGCTATCCCGAGCGGTGAGCAGTTCTTC. Residues: CASSETAIPSGEQFF.

V usage is TRBV7-3 and J usage is TRBJ1-2; D perhaps matches TRBD1 (6 bases). The CDR3 has 14 residues. The V end lost 0 bases, the J end lost 6 bases, and 11 bases lay between the germline ends. The germline CDR1 and CDR2 sequences are SGHTA and FQGTGA. Here the CDR3 reads CASSLTAGADGYTF. The CDR3 DNA reads as TGTGCCAGCAGCTTAACGGCAGGGGCGGATGGCTACACCTTC.